The present entry profiles one T cell receptor (beta chain) with its context. CD45RO-negative cells were positively selected for CCR7, leaving out terminally differentiated effector memory CD45RA+ cells. The CDR3 spans 15 residues. With 3 bases removed from V and 4 bases from J, the gap between germline ends came to 14 bases. Germline V lookup: CDR1 KGHSH, CDR2 LQKENI. This sample stems from a study of shared clonotypes between healthy human individuals. Study at large: Donor ages ranged 18 to 49 years: a couple of women, three men.

An assay was performed, and its level was deep. Generated by immunoSEQ multiplex PCR, the TCRdb table keeps only in-frame clones and is missing some. The sample contains about 580,000 clones, roughly 98% of which appear only once. The chain has TRBV18 and TRBJ2-3; D gene uncertain. Input material: naive CD8+ T cells sorted from blood. The sequence came from a young man in good health. The DNA of the CDR3 is TGTGCCAGCTCACCTAGCTTACGTAAGGCAGATACGCAGTATTTT. Its protein is CASSPSLRKADTQYF.